Presented here are 3 T cell receptor beta chains from one specimen sequenced in a study of response to subunit inactivated influenza vaccine. TCRdb passed the RT-PCR reads through MiXCR, listing each CDR3 protein once. The sample yields about 180,000 distinct CDR3 sequences, approximately 11% seen once. Sequencing used CD8+ T cells sorted from PBMCs, obtained around 25 months after vaccination. These receptors were taken from a man aged 50 to 69 who received an inactivated influenza vaccine.

This clonotype turned up a few times. The rearrangement joins TRBV25-1 to TRBJ2-4, with 8 bases lining up with TRBD2. This CDR3 spans 19 amino acids. The V and J ends lost 7 bases and 3 bases, in that order; junction bases with no gene match: 20. Looked up from germline, CDR1 is MGHDK and CDR2 is SYGVNS. CDR3 amino acids: CASIMLYGGESQVKNIQYF. CDR3 nucleotide sequence: TGTGCCAGCATTATGCTCTACGGGGGGGAGTCCCAAGTCAAAAACATTCAGTACTTC.

V and J are TRBV7-8 and TRBJ2-7; 7 nucleotides align to TRBD1. This CDR3 comprises 14 residues. Germline V lookup: CDR1 SGHVS, CDR2 FQNEAQ. The V gene end was trimmed by 4 bases and the J gene end by 5 bases; junction bases not matched to a gene: 8. The CDR3 here is CASSSETGQHEQYF. The CDR3 DNA reads TGTGCCAGCAGCTCGGAGACAGGGCAGCACGAGCAGTACTTC.

Only a few counts were recorded for this clonotype. The rearrangement joins TRBV11-3 to TRBJ2-1; D might be TRBD1 (6 bases). Germline V gives CDR1 SGHNT, CDR2 YENEEA. Trimming removed 6 bases from V and 4 bases from J, with 10 bases in between. The CDR3 loop spans 13 amino acids. The CDR3 loop reads CASSRTEYNEQFF. The CDR3 coding sequence is TGTGCCAGCAGTAGGACAGAATACAATGAGCAGTTCTTC.